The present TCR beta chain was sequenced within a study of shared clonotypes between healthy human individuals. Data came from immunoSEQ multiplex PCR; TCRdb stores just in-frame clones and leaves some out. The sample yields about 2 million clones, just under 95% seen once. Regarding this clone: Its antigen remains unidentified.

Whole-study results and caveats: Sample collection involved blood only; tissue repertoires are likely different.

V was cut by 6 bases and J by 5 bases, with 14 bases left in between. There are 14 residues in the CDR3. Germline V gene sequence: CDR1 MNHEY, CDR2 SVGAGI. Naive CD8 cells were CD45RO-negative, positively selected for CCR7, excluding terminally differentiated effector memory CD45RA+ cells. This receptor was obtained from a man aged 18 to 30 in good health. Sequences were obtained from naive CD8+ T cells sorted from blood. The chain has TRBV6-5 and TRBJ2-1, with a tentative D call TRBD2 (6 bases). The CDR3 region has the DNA TGTGCCAGCAGGCAAGGAGGGGCCCACAATGAGCAGTTCTTC. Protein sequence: CASRQGGAHNEQFF.